This T cell receptor beta chain was retrieved from a study of T-cell reconstitution after alpha-beta-depleted transplantation in children. This clonotype was counted ten times or more. Its antigen is still unknown. Germline CDR1 and CDR2: SQVTM and ANQGSEA. The CDR3 covers 14 residues. V lost 4 bases to trimming and J lost 8 bases; unmatched junction nucleotides: 11. Findings and caveats of the study: Most T-cell counts and diversity one year after the transplant came from T cells that were newly produced.

It was with unique molecular identifiers that the TCRbeta library was prepared. TCRdb recomputed calls from the PCR reads with MiXCR, one row per CDR3 protein. The sample holds about 240,000 distinct CDR3 sequences; about a quarter are singletons and the top ten take less than 3.5%. This receptor was taken from a girl aged 2 to 9 with Fanconi anemia, due to receive a stem cell transplant. The material was PBMCs, obtained before TCRalphabeta/CD19-depleted stem cell transplant. The chain combines TRBV29-1 with TRBJ2-1, with 7 bases fitting TRBD1. The CDR3 nucleotides read TGCAGCGTTGCGACAGGGCCCTACGGAGATGAGCAGTTCTTC. Translating it yields CSVATGPYGDEQFF.